This paragraph covers one T cell receptor (beta chain) sequence. The sample belongs to a study of PD-1 blockade in mismatch repair-deficient tumors. Mismatch repair deficiency was confirmed in all patients, by PCR or immunohistochemistry. TCR sequencing covered a few patients who responded to pembrolizumab. Looked up from germline, CDR1 is LNHNV and CDR2 is YYDKDF (reference sequence). V gave up 0 bases and J gave up 4 bases, with 10 bases separating them. The CDR3 sequence is 15 residues long. Sequencing used immunoSEQ multiplex PCR; TCRdb keeps in-frame clones, though not all of them. Counted here are some 48,000 clones, about 84% occurring once; the ten biggest clones make up approximately 8.4%.

This specimen consisted of peripheral blood, obtained more than 19 weeks after starting pembrolizumab. This TCR was recovered from an adult with mismatch repair-deficient cancer. The V gene is TRBV15, the J gene TRBJ1-5; unclear D gene. This CDR3 reads CATSRDFGENQPQHF. In DNA form, the CDR3 reads TGTGCCACCAGCAGAGATTTCGGAGAAAATCAGCCCCAGCATTTT.